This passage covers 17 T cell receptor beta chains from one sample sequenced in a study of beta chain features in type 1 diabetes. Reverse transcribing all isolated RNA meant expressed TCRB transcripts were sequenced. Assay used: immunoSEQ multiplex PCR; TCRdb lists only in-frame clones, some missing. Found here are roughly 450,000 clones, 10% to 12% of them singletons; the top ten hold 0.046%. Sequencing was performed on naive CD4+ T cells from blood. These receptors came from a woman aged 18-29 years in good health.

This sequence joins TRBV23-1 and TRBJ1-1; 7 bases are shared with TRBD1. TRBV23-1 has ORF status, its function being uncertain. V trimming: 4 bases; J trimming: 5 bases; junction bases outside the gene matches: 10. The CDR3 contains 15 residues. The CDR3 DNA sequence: TGCGCCAGCAGTCCCGAGGACAGGCCGAGGACTGAAGCTTTCTTT. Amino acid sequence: CASSPEDRPRTEAFF.

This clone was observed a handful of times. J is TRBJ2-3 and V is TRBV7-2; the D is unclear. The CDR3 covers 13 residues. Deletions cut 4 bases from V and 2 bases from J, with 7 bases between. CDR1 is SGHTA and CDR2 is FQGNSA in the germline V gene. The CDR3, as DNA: TGTGCCAGCAGCTCGAGACTCACAGATACGCAGTATTTT. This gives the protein CASSSRLTDTQYF.

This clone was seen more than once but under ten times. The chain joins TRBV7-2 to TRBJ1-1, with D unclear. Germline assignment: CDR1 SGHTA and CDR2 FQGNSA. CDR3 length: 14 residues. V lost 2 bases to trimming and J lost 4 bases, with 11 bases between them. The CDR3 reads CASSLNRRLTEAFF. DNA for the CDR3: TGTGCCAGCAGCTTAAACCGCAGGCTCACTGAAGCTTTCTTT.

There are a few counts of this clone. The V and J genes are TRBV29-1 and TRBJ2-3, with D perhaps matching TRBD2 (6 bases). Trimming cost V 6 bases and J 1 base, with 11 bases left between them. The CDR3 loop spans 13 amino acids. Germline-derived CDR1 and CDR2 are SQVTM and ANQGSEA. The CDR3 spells CSVRGGGTDTQYF. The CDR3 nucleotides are TGCAGCGTCCGTGGAGGGGGCACAGATACGCAGTATTTT.

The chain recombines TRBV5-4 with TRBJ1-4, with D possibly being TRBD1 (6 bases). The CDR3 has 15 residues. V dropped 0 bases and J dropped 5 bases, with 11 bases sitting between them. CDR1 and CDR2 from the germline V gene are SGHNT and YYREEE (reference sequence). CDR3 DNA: TGTGCCAGCAGCTTGGCGGGGGCTGGGAATGAAAAACTGTTTTTT. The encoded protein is CASSLAGAGNEKLFF.

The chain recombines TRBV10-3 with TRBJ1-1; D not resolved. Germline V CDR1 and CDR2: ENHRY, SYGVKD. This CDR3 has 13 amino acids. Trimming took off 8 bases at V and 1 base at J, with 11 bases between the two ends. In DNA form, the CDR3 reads TGTGCCATCGGGAAGCCTTCGAACACTGAAGCTTTCTTT. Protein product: CAIGKPSNTEAFF.

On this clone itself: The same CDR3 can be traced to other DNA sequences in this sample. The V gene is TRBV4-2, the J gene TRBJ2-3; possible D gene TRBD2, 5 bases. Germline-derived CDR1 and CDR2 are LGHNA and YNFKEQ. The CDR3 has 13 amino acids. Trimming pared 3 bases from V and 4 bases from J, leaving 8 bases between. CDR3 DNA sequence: TGTGCCAGCAGCCAGGGAGCCGCAGATACGCAGTATTTT. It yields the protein CASSQGAADTQYF.

CDR3 in DNA: TGTGCCAGCAGCTTAGATGGGGGGAGTAGGTCACCCCTCCACTTT. It codes for CASSLDGGSRSPLHF. This chain links TRBV13 with TRBJ1-6; weak D call: TRBD1 (5 bases). The CDR3 length is 15 residues. V gave up 1 base and J gave up 10 bases, with 14 bases separating them. Germline V gives CDR1 PRHDT, CDR2 FYEKMQ (reference sequence).

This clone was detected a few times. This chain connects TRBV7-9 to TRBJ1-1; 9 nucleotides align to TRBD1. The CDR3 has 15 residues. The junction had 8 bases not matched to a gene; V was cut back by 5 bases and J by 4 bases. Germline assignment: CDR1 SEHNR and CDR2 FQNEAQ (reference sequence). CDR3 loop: CASSAGTGMSTEAFF. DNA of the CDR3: TGTGCCAGCAGCGCCGGGACAGGGATGAGCACTGAAGCTTTCTTT.

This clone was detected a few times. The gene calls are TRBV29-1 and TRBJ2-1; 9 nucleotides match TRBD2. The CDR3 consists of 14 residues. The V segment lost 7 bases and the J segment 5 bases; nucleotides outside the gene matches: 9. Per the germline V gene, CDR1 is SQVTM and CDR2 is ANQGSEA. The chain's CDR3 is CSGYLAGIDNEQFF. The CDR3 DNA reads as TGCAGCGGGTATCTAGCGGGGATCGACAATGAGCAGTTCTTC.

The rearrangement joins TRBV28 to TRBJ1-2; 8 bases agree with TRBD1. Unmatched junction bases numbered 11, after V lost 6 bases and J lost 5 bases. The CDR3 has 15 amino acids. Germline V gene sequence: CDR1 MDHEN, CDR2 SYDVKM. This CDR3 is CASRMGQEEWYGYTF. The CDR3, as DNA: TGTGCCAGCAGAATGGGACAGGAGGAGTGGTATGGCTACACCTTC.

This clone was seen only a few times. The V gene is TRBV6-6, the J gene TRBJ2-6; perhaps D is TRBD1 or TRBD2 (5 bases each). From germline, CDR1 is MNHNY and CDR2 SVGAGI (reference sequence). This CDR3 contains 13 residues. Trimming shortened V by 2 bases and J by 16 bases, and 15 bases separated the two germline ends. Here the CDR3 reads CASSYPGAPHLTF. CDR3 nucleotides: TGTGCCAGCAGTTACCCCGGGGCACCCCATCTGACTTTC.

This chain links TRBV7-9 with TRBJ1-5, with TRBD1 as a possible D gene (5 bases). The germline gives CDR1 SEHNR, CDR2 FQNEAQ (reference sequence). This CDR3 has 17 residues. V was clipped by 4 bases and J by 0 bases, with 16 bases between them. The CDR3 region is CASSSSRGDHSNQPQHF. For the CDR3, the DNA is TGTGCCAGCAGCTCGTCGCGGGGCGACCATAGCAATCAGCCCCAGCATTTT.

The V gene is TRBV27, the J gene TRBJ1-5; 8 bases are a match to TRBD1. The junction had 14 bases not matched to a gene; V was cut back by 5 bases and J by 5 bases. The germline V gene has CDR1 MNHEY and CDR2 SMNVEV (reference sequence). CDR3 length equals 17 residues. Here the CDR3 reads CASSPSPPTGAHQPQHF. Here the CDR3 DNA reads TGTGCCAGCAGTCCATCGCCCCCGACAGGGGCGCATCAGCCCCAGCATTTT.

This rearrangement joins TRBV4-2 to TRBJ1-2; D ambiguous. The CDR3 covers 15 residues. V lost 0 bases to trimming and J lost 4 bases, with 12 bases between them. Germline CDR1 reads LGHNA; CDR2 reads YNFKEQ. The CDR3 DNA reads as TGTGCCAGCAGCCAAGATCCCACCGGTGGCTATGGCTACACCTTC. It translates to CASSQDPTGGYGYTF.

The CDR3: CASSSPGTIIEETQYF. For the CDR3, the DNA is TGTGCCAGCAGTAGTCCCGGGACTATCATAGAAGAGACCCAGTACTTC. V is TRBV2 and J is TRBJ2-5, with 7 bases matching TRBD2. Germline V gene lookup returns CDR1 SNHLY and CDR2 FYNNEI. Losses at the gene ends were 5 bases for V and 3 bases for J; bases not matched to a gene: 12. The CDR3 consists of 16 residues.

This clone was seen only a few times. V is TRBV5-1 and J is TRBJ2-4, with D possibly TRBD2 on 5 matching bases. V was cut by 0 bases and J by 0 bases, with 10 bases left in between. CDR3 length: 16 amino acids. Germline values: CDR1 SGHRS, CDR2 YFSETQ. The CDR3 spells CASSLGPGVAKNIQYF. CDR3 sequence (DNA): TGCGCCAGCAGCTTGGGACCCGGGGTAGCCAAAAACATTCAGTACTTC.